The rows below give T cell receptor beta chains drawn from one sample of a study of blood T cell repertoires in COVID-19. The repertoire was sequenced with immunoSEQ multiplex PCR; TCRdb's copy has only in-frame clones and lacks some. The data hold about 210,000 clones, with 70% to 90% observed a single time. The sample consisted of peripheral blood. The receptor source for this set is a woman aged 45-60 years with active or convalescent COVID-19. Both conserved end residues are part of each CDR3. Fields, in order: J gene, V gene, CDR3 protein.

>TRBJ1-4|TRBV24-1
CATSAPTPGGGTNEKLFF
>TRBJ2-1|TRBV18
CASSPQGALRYNEQFF
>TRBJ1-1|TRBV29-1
CSVEPQANTEAFF
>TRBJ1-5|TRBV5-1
CASSPDTSNQPQHF
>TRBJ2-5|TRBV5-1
CASSSSNREGTQYF
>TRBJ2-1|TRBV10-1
CASSESGAGVWNEQFF
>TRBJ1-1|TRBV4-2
CASLYSGTDTGEAFF
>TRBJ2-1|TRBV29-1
CSVEGLPGGFF
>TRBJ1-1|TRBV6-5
CASSPTGLYTEAFF
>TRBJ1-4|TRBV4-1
CASSQVPFNEKLFF
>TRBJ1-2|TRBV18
CASSPLQGASYGYTF
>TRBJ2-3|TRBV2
CASRVGQGEDTQYF
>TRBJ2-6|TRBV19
CASSSLSGANVLTF
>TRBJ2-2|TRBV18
CASSPGSSSGELFF
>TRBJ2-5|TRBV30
CAWSGDRGTQETQYF
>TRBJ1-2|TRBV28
CASSSLQGVNYGYTF
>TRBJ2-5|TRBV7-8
CASSLVWLAGAQETQYF
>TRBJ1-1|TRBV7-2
CASSFKGQGSTEAFF
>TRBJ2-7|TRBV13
CASSLYGDRESYEQYF
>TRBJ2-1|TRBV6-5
CASSFSRTYNEQFF
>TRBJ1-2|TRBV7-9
CASSLFRTGGYGYTF
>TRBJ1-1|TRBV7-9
CASSRPFFRGGTEAFF
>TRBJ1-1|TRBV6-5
CASRSQGANTEAFF
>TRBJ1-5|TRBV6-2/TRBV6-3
CASSYRGTQPQHF
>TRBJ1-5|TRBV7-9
CASSLGGPLGYQPQHF
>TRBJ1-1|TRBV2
CASSLTGGSTEAFF
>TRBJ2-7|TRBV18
CASSPTQGVYEQYF
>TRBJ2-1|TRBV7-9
CASSLAMGAPFHNEQFF
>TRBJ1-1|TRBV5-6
CASGTPSNRGTEAFF
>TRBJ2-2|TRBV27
CATLSTNTGELFF
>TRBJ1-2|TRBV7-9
CASSLGFGGQANYGYTF
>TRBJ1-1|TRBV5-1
CASSLGATGLTEAFF
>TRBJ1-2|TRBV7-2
CASSPGQGEYGYTF
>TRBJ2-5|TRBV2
CASRTVPGQTQETQYF
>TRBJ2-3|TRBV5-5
CASNHRPGQGIDTQYF
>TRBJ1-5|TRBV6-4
CASSEGTDNQPQHF
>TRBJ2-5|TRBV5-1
CASSLQGEETQYF
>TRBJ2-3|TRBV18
CASSPRRGGGGSTDTQYF
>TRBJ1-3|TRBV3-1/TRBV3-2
CASSHHGEGNTIYF
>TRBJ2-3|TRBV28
CASSRTGGSGTQYF
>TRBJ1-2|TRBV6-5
CASQEDGTYGYTF
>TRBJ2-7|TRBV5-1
CASSLGFGQTNSYEQYF
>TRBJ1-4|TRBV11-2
CASSLGGSVEKLFF
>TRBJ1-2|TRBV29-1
CSVSTGFGYGYTF
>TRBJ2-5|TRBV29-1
CSVEHQGVTYF
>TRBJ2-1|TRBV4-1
CASSLKPPVSGSGQFF
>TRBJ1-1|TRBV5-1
CASSLDGRNTEAFF
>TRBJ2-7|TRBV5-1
CASSSVGVGQGEQYF
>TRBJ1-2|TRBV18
CASSPQYGQGENGYTF
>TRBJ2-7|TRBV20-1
CSARLAGPPYF
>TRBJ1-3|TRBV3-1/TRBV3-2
CASSQGTPAGNTIYF
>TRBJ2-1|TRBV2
CASRLGLASYNEQFF
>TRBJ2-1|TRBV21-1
CASSPRNGDRSSYNEQFF
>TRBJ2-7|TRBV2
CASSDPGSYEQYF
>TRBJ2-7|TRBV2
CASSLAGGGEQYF